The clone carrying this T cell receptor (beta chain) was detected only a few times. This specimen belongs to a study of human T cells and chemical hapten exposure. V gave up 1 base and J gave up 2 bases; unmatched junction bases: 4. Per the germline V gene, CDR1 is SGHTA and CDR2 is FQGNSA. This CDR3 comprises 16 residues. Indicated time point: pre-sensitization, week 0. Treatment here: therapeutic diphenylcyclopropenone sensitization with weekly scalp DPC. Attachment of unique molecular identifiers to individual cDNA molecules was performed in the library. In TCRdb, the RACE reads were re-called with MiXCR into one record per CDR3 protein. The sample lists fewer than 350,000 distinct CDR3 sequences, just under 8% occurring once.

The TCR comes from a man younger than 30 with alopecia areata. Some clones in this sample may be carry-over from other donors' samples. Specimen: whole blood, collected in connection with sensitization to the hapten diphenylcyclopropenone (DPC). The chain links TRBV7-2 to TRBJ1-5; TRBD1 agrees at 8 bases. CDR3 sequence (DNA): TGTGCCAGCAGCTTAGAACAGGACAGGGGCAATCAGCCCCAGCATTTT. Translating it yields CASSLEQDRGNQPQHF.